This passage covers 28 T cell receptor beta chains from one sample sequenced in a study of cytotoxic CD8 clonotypes in ibrutinib-treated CLL. TCRdb keeps only in-frame clones here, not all; method: immunoSEQ multiplex PCR. This table has 150,000 or so clones, approximately 80% appearing once. The material was PBMCs, obtained after 12 months of ibrutinib treatment. The receptors shown here come from a human donor with chronic lymphocytic leukemia.

This CDR3 is CASSPSGTGEETQYF. Here the CDR3 DNA reads TGTGCCAGCTCACCGTCAGGGACGGGCGAGGAGACCCAGTACTTC. This chain links TRBV18 with TRBJ2-5; D is perhaps TRBD1 or TRBD2 (5 bases each). This CDR3 contains 15 residues. Germline V lookup: CDR1 KGHSH, CDR2 LQKENI. Trimming removed 3 bases at V and 5 bases at J, with 16 bases between.

The J gene is TRBJ2-7, the V gene TRBV4-1; D ambiguous. Germline values: CDR1 MGHRA, CDR2 YSYEKL. The length of the CDR3 is 15 residues. Trimming removed 3 bases from V and 0 bases from J, with 12 bases in between. In DNA, the CDR3 is TGCGCCAGCAGCCACCAACAGATTTCCTCCTACGAGCAGTACTTC. This translates into CASSHQQISSYEQYF.

The chain joins TRBV6-5 to TRBJ1-4; 8 nucleotides align to TRBD1. Germline V gives CDR1 MNHEY, CDR2 SVGAGI. The CDR3 runs 16 residues. V dropped 4 bases and J dropped 8; count of bases not matched to a gene: 12. CDR3 sequence: CASSSRQGHGGEKLFF. CDR3 DNA sequence: TGTGCCAGCAGTTCTAGACAGGGGCACGGGGGAGAAAAACTGTTTTTT.

The V call is TRBV7-6, the J call TRBJ2-1; TRBD2 agrees at 9 bases. After removal of 1 base from V and 4 bases from J, the junction contained 2 bases not matched to a gene. The V gene's germline CDR1 is SGHVS and CDR2 FNYEAQ. The length of the CDR3 is 15 residues. The CDR3 loop reads CASSLGTSEYNEQFF. The CDR3 DNA follows: TGTGCCAGCAGCTTAGGGACTAGCGAATACAATGAGCAGTTCTTC.

This clone was counted once. Other DNA sequences in the sample encode the same CDR3. The chain links TRBV7-3 to TRBJ2-1; D unresolved. V was clipped by 1 base and J by 0 bases, with 4 bases between them. Germline CDR1 reads SGHTA; CDR2 reads FQGTGA. The CDR3 is 14 residues long. Written as DNA, the CDR3 is TGTGCCAGCAGCTTAAGCAGCTCCTACAATGAGCAGTTCTTC. Protein: CASSLSSSYNEQFF.

This clone was picked up many times. The V and J genes are TRBV5-1 and TRBJ1-4, with D perhaps TRBD1 (6 bases). The CDR3 sequence is 16 residues long. The germline gives CDR1 SGHRS, CDR2 YFSETQ. Between the trimmed V and J ends, which lost 0 bases and 10 bases, there was a span of 19 bases. CDR3 sequence reads: CASSLGLHRAKGKLFF. DNA of the CDR3: TGCGCCAGCAGCTTGGGGTTACACAGGGCGAAGGGAAAACTGTTTTTT.

CDR3 DNA sequence: TGTGCCAGCAGTTTACAGTATAGCAATCAGCCCCAGCATTTT. Translated, it gives CASSLQYSNQPQHF. J is TRBJ1-5 and V is TRBV27; D uncertain. This CDR3 is built from 14 residues. The germline V and J ends were trimmed by 2 bases and 0 bases, with 5 bases remaining between them. Germline CDR1 and CDR2: MNHEY and SMNVEV (reference sequence).

The V and J genes are TRBV7-8 and TRBJ2-7; D assignment may be TRBD1 or TRBD2 (6 bases each). Trimming removed 0 bases at V and 5 bases at J, with 17 bases between. The length of the CDR3 is 16 residues. Germline V gives CDR1 SGHVS, CDR2 FQNEAQ. The CDR3 DNA reads TGTGCCAGCAGCTTAGCCTCGGGGGCCCGAAGTGACGAGCAGTACTTC. Translation: CASSLASGARSDEQYF.

The genes are TRBV18 and TRBJ2-7; 8 bases fit TRBD1. V shed 8 bases, J shed 1 base, and the junction held 7 bases outside the gene matches. The CDR3 is 14 amino acids. Germline loops: CDR1 KGHSH, CDR2 LQKENI. The DNA for the CDR3 is TGTGCCAGCGTTGGACAGGGTGGGTCCTACGAGCAGTACTTC. As protein: CASVGQGGSYEQYF.

This clone turned up a few times. The genes are TRBV27 and TRBJ1-1, with a weak D call TRBD1 (6 bases). This CDR3 is built from 14 residues. V lost 3 bases, J lost 3 bases, and 11 bases lay in between. Germline V gives CDR1 MNHEY, CDR2 SMNVEV (reference sequence). The CDR3 bases are TGTGCCAGCAGTTTTGGGGGCAGGGACACTGAAGCTTTCTTT. This encodes CASSFGGRDTEAFF.

The chain has TRBV6-5 and TRBJ2-5; the match to TRBD1 covers 9 bases. Germline loops: CDR1 MNHEY, CDR2 SVGAGI. The V gene end was trimmed by 2 bases and the J gene end by 5 bases; junction bases not matched to a gene: 6. The CDR3 is made up of 15 amino acids. The CDR3 nucleotides read TGTGCCAGCAGTTACCGGGGACAGGGTAGGGAGACCCAGTACTTC. This sequence encodes CASSYRGQGRETQYF.

DNA for the CDR3: TGTGCCAGCAGCTTAAGCGGGAGAGTCGCTGGGGAGCTGTTTTTT. It encodes CASSLSGRVAGELFF. The rearrangement joins TRBV7-6 to TRBJ2-2; 8 positions match TRBD2. V shed 2 bases and J 8 bases; nucleotides not matched to a gene: 7. Germline V CDR1 and CDR2: SGHVS, FNYEAQ. This CDR3 contains 15 residues.

This clone has only one observation. The chain recombines TRBV7-9 with TRBJ2-7; D is perhaps TRBD1 (5 bases). The CDR3 has 15 amino acids. Germline-derived CDR1 and CDR2 are SEHNR and FQNEAQ (reference sequence). V was shortened by 2 bases and J by 3 bases, with 14 bases between the two germline ends. The CDR3 spells CASSLPQGSHYEQYF. The DNA for the CDR3 is TGTGCCAGCAGCTTACCCCAGGGTTCACACTACGAGCAGTACTTC.

This clone was seen just once. The genes are TRBV7-2 and TRBJ2-3, with unresolved D. CDR3 length: 13 residues. Germline CDR1 and CDR2: SGHTA and FQGNSA. Trimming stripped 8 bases from V and 2 bases from J, with 11 bases between. The CDR3 reads CASQVGYTDTQYF. CDR3 coding DNA: TGTGCCAGCCAGGTAGGCTACACAGATACGCAGTATTTT.

The chain couples TRBV28 to TRBJ2-1; D is perhaps TRBD1 or TRBD2 (6 bases each). V was trimmed by 6 bases and J by 1 base, leaving 13 bases between them. Germline V gene sequence: CDR1 MDHEN, CDR2 SYDVKM. This CDR3 has 15 residues. The CDR3 nucleotides are TGTGCCAGCAGACTGCGGGACATATCCTACAATGAGCAGTTCTTC. Its protein product is CASRLRDISYNEQFF.

In this sample, this clone turned up a few times. The CDR3 bases are TGTGCCACCAGCAGAGAGGCGGGCCGCTACGAGCAGTACTTC. It translates to CATSREAGRYEQYF. This rearrangement joins TRBV15 to TRBJ2-7; TRBD2 is a possible D gene (5 bases). The CDR3 loop spans 14 amino acids. CDR1 and CDR2 (germline): LNHNV, YYDKDF (reference sequence). Deletions cut 0 bases from V and 3 bases from J, with 9 bases between.

The chain combines TRBV25-1 with TRBJ2-7; 8 nucleotides line up with TRBD2. Losses at the gene ends were 6 bases for V and 2 bases for J; bases not matched to a gene: 6. The CDR3 has 14 amino acids. Per the germline V gene, CDR1 is MGHDK and CDR2 is SYGVNS. The CDR3 is CASSSIAGTYEQYF. CDR3 DNA: TGTGCCAGCAGCTCCATAGCGGGGACCTACGAGCAGTACTTC.

The J gene is TRBJ1-2, the V gene TRBV2, with unresolved D. Germline CDR1 is SNHLY and CDR2 is FYNNEI. V was pared by 6 bases and J by 4 bases, with 9 bases between. This CDR3 is built from 12 residues. CDR3 protein: CASRRVPYGYTF. CDR3 coding DNA: TGTGCCAGCAGAAGGGTGCCCTATGGCTACACCTTC.

The chain joins TRBV7-2 to TRBJ1-5, with D tentatively TRBD1 (6 bases). The CDR3 totals 15 residues. V was cut by 5 bases and J by 6 bases, with 17 bases left in between. Germline lookup yields CDR1 SGHTA and CDR2 FQGNSA. The CDR3 sequence is CASSPTGTSSQPQHF. CDR3 coding DNA: TGTGCCAGCAGCCCTACAGGGACTTCGTCTCAGCCCCAGCATTTT.

The chain has TRBV15 and TRBJ1-1; a weak D match, TRBD1 (5 bases). The CDR3 totals 15 residues. CDR1 and CDR2 from the germline V gene are LNHNV and YYDKDF (reference sequence). The germline V and J ends were trimmed by 3 bases and 3 bases, with 14 bases remaining between them. CDR3 loop: CATSRGPGWDTEAFF. CDR3 sequence (DNA): TGTGCCACCAGCAGGGGACCGGGATGGGACACTGAAGCTTTCTTT.

The V gene is TRBV11-2, the J gene TRBJ1-5, with D hard to call. V lost 0 bases and J 1 base, leaving 13 bases between the germline ends. This CDR3 is built from 17 residues. Germline CDR1 reads SGHAT; CDR2 reads FQNNGV. The chain's CDR3 is CASSLDAWGRSNQPQHF. CDR3 DNA: TGTGCCAGCAGCTTAGATGCTTGGGGAAGGAGCAATCAGCCCCAGCATTTT.

This chain connects TRBV5-4 to TRBJ2-3; D gene ambiguous. The CDR3 sequence is 14 residues long. Deletions cut 6 bases from V and 0 bases from J, with 11 bases between. Germline lookup yields CDR1 SGHNT and CDR2 YYREEE (reference sequence). The DNA for the CDR3 is TGTGCCAGCAAGGACGTAACTAGCACAGATACGCAGTATTTT. This codes for CASKDVTSTDTQYF.

The chain carries TRBV20-1 and TRBJ2-7; tentative D call: TRBD1 (5 bases). The germline gives CDR1 DFQATT, CDR2 SNEGSKA (reference sequence). With 6 bases removed from V and 4 bases from J, the gap between germline ends came to 10 bases. The CDR3 totals 11 residues. The CDR3 loop reads CSATRQYEQYF. CDR3 bases: TGCAGTGCAACAAGACAGTACGAGCAGTACTTC.

The chain joins TRBV15 to TRBJ2-3; D remains unclear. The CDR3 consists of 14 residues. The V and J ends lost 0 bases and 4 bases respectively, with 8 bases between them. Germline lookup yields CDR1 LNHNV and CDR2 YYDKDF (reference sequence). In DNA form, the CDR3 reads TGTGCCACCAGCAGAGATCCAGGTTCAGATACGCAGTATTTT. Its translation: CATSRDPGSDTQYF.

The V call is TRBV10-3, the J call TRBJ2-3, with 8 bases lining up with TRBD2. There are 15 residues in the CDR3. The V segment lost 7 bases and the J segment 2 bases; nucleotides outside the gene matches: 8. Germline V lookup: CDR1 ENHRY, CDR2 SYGVKD. CDR3 protein: CAIMGSSGFTDTQYF. CDR3 DNA: TGTGCCATCATGGGGTCTAGCGGGTTCACAGATACGCAGTATTTT.

The J gene is TRBJ2-5, the V gene TRBV2, with 9 bases identical to TRBD1. CDR3 length: 13 amino acids. Germline CDR1 SNHLY, CDR2 FYNNEI. With 10 bases clipped from V and 7 bases from J, the junction kept 10 bases outside the gene matches. The CDR3 DNA is TGTGCCAAACGGACAGGGGATGTTGGGACCCAGTACTTC. Encoded protein: CAKRTGDVGTQYF. The complete variable domain, with remaining parts taken from reference TRBV2 and TRBJ2-5, reads EPEVTQTPSHQVTQMGQEVILRCVPISNHLYFYWYRQILGQKVEFLVSFYNNEISEKSEIFDDQFSVERPDGSNFTLKIRSTKLEDSAMYFCAKRTGDVGTQYFGPGTRLLVL.

This chain joins TRBV29-1 and TRBJ1-1; 8 bases map to TRBD1. CDR3 length: 14 amino acids. Germline trimming cut 4 bases from V and 10 bases from J; bases unmatched to any gene: 14. Germline assignment: CDR1 SQVTM and CDR2 ANQGSEA. The DNA of the CDR3 is TGCAGCGTTGTATCTGTAACCGACAGGGGAAGAGCTTTCTTT. Translating gives CSVVSVTDRGRAFF. Based on the CDR3 plus reference TRBV29-1 and TRBJ1-1, the full variable domain is SAVISQKPSRDICQRGTSLTIQCQVDSQVTMMFWYRQQPGQSLTLIATANQGSEATYESGFVIDKFPISRPNLTFSTLTVSNMSPEDSSIYLCSVVSVTDRGRAFFGQGTRLTVV.

The gene calls are TRBV15 and TRBJ2-4; TRBD2 agrees at 7 bases. With V trimmed by 8 bases and J by 5 bases, 12 bases remained unmatched. The CDR3 consists of 15 residues. Germline lookup yields CDR1 LNHNV and CDR2 YYDKDF (reference sequence). In nucleotides, the CDR3 is TGTGCCACCTCGCGGGGAGGGTCTTGGGAAAACATTCAGTACTTC. It encodes CATSRGGSWENIQYF.